The rows below give T cell receptor beta chains drawn from one sample of a study of response to subunit inactivated influenza vaccine. From the RT-PCR reads, TCRdb called clonotypes with MiXCR, one entry per CDR3 protein. Seen here are 550,000 to 800,000 distinct CDR3 sequences, approximately 15% observed once, and the top ten hold approximately 7%. The sample was PBMCs from blood, taken 14 to 15 days before vaccination. The receptors stem from a man over 45 who received an inactivated influenza vaccine. The CDR3 runs from the conserved cysteine through the conserved F or W. Each record gives: V gene, clone size, D gene, J gene, CDR3 protein, CDR3 DNA. A D gene is named only where the DNA matches it firmly. The listing skips clone size in some rows; elsewhere it reads once, few, many or a size class.

v_gene: TRBV7-9
abundance: few
d_gene: TRBD1
j_gene: TRBJ2-7
CDR3aa: CASSFPGQSYEQYF
CDR3nt: TGTGCCAGCAGCTTCCCGGGACAGTCCTACGAGCAGTACTTC

v_gene: TRBV6-2/TRBV6-3
abundance: -
d_gene: TRBD2
j_gene: TRBJ2-1
CDR3aa: CASSYSTLASGSRYEQFF
CDR3nt: TGTGCCAGCAGTTACTCGACGCTGGCTAGCGGGAGTAGGTATGAGCAGTTCTTC

v_gene: TRBV6-2/TRBV6-3
abundance: -
d_gene: TRBD2
j_gene: TRBJ2-1
CDR3aa: CASSYLAVNEQFF
CDR3nt: TGTGCCAGCAGTTATCTAGCGGTTAATGAGCAGTTCTTC

v_gene: TRBV4-2
abundance: -
d_gene: -
j_gene: TRBJ2-2
CDR3aa: CASMVGWNTGELFF
CDR3nt: TGTGCCAGCATGGTTGGGTGGAACACCGGGGAGCTGTTTTTT

v_gene: TRBV7-2
abundance: few
d_gene: TRBD2
j_gene: TRBJ2-2
CDR3aa: CASSPWGGLFTGELFF
CDR3nt: TGTGCCAGCAGCCCATGGGGGGGACTCTTCACCGGGGAGCTGTTTTTT

v_gene: TRBV12-3/TRBV12-4
abundance: -
d_gene: TRBD1
j_gene: TRBJ1-5
CDR3aa: CASGQGSTQPQHF
CDR3nt: TGTGCCAGCGGACAGGGGAGCACTCAGCCCCAGCATTTT

v_gene: TRBV7-3
abundance: once
d_gene: -
j_gene: TRBJ2-2
CDR3aa: CASSLTATGTGELFF
CDR3nt: TGTGCCAGCAGCTTGACGGCTACGGGCACCGGGGAGCTGTTTTTT

v_gene: TRBV5-1
abundance: few
d_gene: -
j_gene: TRBJ1-4
CDR3aa: CASSRGSGSEKLFF
CDR3nt: TGCGCCAGCAGTAGGGGCTCGGGTAGTGAAAAACTGTTTTTT

v_gene: TRBV25-1
abundance: many
d_gene: TRBD2
j_gene: TRBJ2-3
CDR3aa: CASIGTSGFRDTQYF
CDR3nt: TGTGCCAGCATTGGGACTAGCGGGTTCAGAGATACGCAGTATTTT

v_gene: TRBV5-1
abundance: few
d_gene: -
j_gene: TRBJ1-5
CDR3aa: CASSLGPTDSNQPQHF
CDR3nt: TGCGCCAGCAGCTTAGGACCGACGGATAGCAATCAGCCCCAGCATTTT

v_gene: TRBV27
abundance: -
d_gene: TRBD1
j_gene: TRBJ2-5
CDR3aa: CASSPHGTGYQETQYF
CDR3nt: TGTGCCAGCAGTCCCCACGGGACAGGGTACCAAGAGACCCAGTACTTC

v_gene: TRBV7-9
abundance: many
d_gene: TRBD1
j_gene: TRBJ2-5
CDR3aa: CASSWGQGETQYF
CDR3nt: TGTGCCAGCAGCTGGGGACAGGGGGAGACCCAGTACTTC

v_gene: TRBV12-3/TRBV12-4
abundance: once
d_gene: -
j_gene: TRBJ2-7
CDR3aa: CASSLVVGDWGEQYF
CDR3nt: TGTGCCAGCAGTTTAGTAGTGGGCGACTGGGGGGAGCAGTACTTC

v_gene: TRBV5-1
abundance: many
d_gene: -
j_gene: TRBJ2-7
CDR3aa: CASSLDRKYEQYF
CDR3nt: TGCGCCAGCAGCTTGGACAGGAAGTACGAGCAGTACTTC

v_gene: TRBV7-9
abundance: -
d_gene: TRBD2
j_gene: TRBJ2-7
CDR3aa: CASSLGTSGGTYEQYF
CDR3nt: TGTGCCAGCAGCTTAGGGACTAGCGGGGGAACCTACGAGCAGTACTTC

v_gene: TRBV7-2
abundance: -
d_gene: TRBD2
j_gene: TRBJ2-7
CDR3aa: CASSFTGLAGVGEQYF
CDR3nt: TGTGCCAGCAGCTTTACGGGACTAGCGGGAGTGGGAGAGCAGTACTTC

v_gene: TRBV5-1
abundance: many
d_gene: TRBD1
j_gene: TRBJ2-5
CDR3aa: CASSLGGQQETQYF
CDR3nt: TGTGCCAGCAGTTTAGGGGGACAGCAAGAGACCCAGTACTTC

v_gene: TRBV28
abundance: -
d_gene: -
j_gene: TRBJ2-4
CDR3aa: CASSFGLPKNIQYF
CDR3nt: TGTGCCAGCAGTTTCGGGTTACCCAAAAACATTCAGTACTTC

v_gene: TRBV20-1
abundance: -
d_gene: TRBD2
j_gene: TRBJ2-5
CDR3aa: CSAGGASGRAETQYF
CDR3nt: TGCAGTGCTGGGGGGGCTAGCGGGAGGGCAGAGACCCAGTACTTC

v_gene: TRBV4-3
abundance: many
d_gene: -
j_gene: TRBJ2-3
CDR3aa: CASSPSGSTDTQYF
CDR3nt: TGCGCCAGCAGCCCCTCCGGTAGCACAGATACGCAGTATTTT

v_gene: TRBV5-1
abundance: few
d_gene: TRBD2
j_gene: TRBJ2-7
CDR3aa: CASSLTQGGFHEQYF
CDR3nt: TGCGCCAGCAGCCTCACTCAGGGAGGGTTCCACGAGCAGTACTTC

v_gene: TRBV7-2
abundance: few
d_gene: -
j_gene: TRBJ1-6
CDR3aa: CASSLDGGVSPLHF
CDR3nt: TGTGCCAGCAGCTTAGACGGCGGGGTTTCACCCCTCCACTTT

v_gene: TRBV29-1
abundance: many
d_gene: TRBD1
j_gene: TRBJ2-3
CDR3aa: CSARRQGGTDTQYF
CDR3nt: TGCAGCGCGAGGAGACAGGGGGGCACAGATACGCAGTATTTT

v_gene: TRBV4-3
abundance: once
d_gene: -
j_gene: TRBJ2-7
CDR3aa: CASSQDPDYSSEQYF
CDR3nt: TGCGCCAGCAGCCAAGATCCGGACTACTCTTCGGAGCAGTACTTC

v_gene: TRBV5-1
abundance: -
d_gene: -
j_gene: TRBJ2-5
CDR3aa: CASSWDNHQETQYF
CDR3nt: TGCGCCAGCAGTTGGGACAATCACCAAGAGACCCAGTACTTC